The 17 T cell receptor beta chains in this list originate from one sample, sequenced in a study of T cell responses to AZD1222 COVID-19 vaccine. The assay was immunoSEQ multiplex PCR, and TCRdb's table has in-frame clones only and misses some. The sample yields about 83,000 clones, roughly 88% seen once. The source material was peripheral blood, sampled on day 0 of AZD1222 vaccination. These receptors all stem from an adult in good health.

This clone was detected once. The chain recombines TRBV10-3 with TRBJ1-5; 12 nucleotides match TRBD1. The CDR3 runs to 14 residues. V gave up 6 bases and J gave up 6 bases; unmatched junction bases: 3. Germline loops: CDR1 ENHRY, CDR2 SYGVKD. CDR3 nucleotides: TGTGCCATCAGGGGACAGGGGGCTTTTCAGCCCCAGCATTTT. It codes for CAIRGQGAFQPQHF.

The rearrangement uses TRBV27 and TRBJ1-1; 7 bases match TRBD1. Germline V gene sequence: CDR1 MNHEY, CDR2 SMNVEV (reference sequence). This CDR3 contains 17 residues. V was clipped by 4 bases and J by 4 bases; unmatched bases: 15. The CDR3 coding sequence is TGTGCCAGCAGTTCCTCCCTCCTCACGACAGGGAGCACTGAAGCTTTCTTT. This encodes CASSSSLLTTGSTEAFF.

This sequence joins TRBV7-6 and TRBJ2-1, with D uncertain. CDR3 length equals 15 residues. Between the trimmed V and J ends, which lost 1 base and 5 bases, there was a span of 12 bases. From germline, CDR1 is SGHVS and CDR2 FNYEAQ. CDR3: CASSLGYGTNNEQFF. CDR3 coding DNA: TGTGCCAGCAGCTTAGGGTATGGAACGAACAATGAGCAGTTCTTC.

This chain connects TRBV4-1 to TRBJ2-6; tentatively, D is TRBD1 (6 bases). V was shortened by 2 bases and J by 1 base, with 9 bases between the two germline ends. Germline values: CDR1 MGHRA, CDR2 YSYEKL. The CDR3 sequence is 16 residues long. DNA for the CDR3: TGCGCCAGCAGCCAACCTACAGGGTCTGGGGCCAACGTCCTGACTTTC. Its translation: CASSQPTGSGANVLTF.

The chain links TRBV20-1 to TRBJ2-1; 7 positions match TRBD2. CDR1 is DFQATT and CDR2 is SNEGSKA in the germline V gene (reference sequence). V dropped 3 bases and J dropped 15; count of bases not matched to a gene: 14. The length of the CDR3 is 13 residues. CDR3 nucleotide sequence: TGCAGTGCTAGTGAAACCCGGGACTACAGGACGTTCTTC. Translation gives CSASETRDYRTFF.

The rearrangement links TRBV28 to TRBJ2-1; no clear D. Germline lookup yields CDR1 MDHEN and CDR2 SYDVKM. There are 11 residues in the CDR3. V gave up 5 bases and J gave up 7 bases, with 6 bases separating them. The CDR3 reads CASSPRNEQFF. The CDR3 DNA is TGTGCCAGCAGTCCGCGAAATGAGCAGTTCTTC.

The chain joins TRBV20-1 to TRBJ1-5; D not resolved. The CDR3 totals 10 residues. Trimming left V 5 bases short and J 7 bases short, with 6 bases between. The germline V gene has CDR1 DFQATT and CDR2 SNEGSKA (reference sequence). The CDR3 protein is CSAGFQPQHF. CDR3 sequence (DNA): TGCAGTGCTGGGTTCCAGCCCCAGCATTTT.

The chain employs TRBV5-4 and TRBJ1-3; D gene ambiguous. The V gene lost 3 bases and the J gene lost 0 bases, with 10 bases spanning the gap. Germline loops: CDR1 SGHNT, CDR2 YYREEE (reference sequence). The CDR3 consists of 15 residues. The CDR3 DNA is TGTGCCAGCAGCTATCTAACAGACTCTGGAAACACCATATATTTT. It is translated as CASSYLTDSGNTIYF.

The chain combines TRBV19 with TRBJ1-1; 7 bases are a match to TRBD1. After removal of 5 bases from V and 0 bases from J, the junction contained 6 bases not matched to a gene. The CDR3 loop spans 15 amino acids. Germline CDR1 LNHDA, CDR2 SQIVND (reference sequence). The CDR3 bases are TGTGCCAGTAGTTACTCGGACAGGCTGAACACTGAAGCTTTCTTT. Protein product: CASSYSDRLNTEAFF. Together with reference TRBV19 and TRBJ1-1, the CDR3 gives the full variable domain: DGGITQSPKYLFRKEGQNVTLSCEQNLNHDAMYWYRQDPGQGLRLIYYSQIVNDFQKGDIAEGYSVSREKKESFPLTVTSAQKNPTAFYLCASSYSDRLNTEAFFGQGTRLTVV.

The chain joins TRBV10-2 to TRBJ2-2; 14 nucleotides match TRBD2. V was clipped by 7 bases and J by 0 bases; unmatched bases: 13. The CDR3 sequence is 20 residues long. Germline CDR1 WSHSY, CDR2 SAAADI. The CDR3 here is CASNEGGLAGVSANTGELFF. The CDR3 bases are TGCGCCAGCAACGAAGGGGGACTAGCGGGAGTCTCCGCGAACACCGGGGAGCTGTTTTTT.

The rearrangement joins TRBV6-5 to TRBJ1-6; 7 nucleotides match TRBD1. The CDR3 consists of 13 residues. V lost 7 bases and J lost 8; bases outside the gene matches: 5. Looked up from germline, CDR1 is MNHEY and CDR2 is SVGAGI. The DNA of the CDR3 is TGTGCCAGCAAGGAGGGGGCATATTCACCCCTCCACTTT. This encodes CASKEGAYSPLHF.

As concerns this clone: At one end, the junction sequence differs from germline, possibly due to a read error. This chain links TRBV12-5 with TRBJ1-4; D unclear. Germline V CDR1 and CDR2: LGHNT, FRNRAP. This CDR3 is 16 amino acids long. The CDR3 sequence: CASGLGGSATSEKLFF. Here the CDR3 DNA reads TGTGCTAGTGGTCTCGGTGGGTCGGCCACTAGTGAAAAACTGTTTTTT.

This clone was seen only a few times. CDR3 in amino acids: CASSFFPAEQYF. CDR3 coding DNA: TGTGCCAGCAGTTTTTTTCCTGCCGAGCAGTACTTC. V usage is TRBV12-3 or TRBV12-4 and J usage is TRBJ2-7; D not certain. Trimming stripped 3 bases from V and 6 bases from J, with 9 bases between. The CDR3 runs 12 residues.

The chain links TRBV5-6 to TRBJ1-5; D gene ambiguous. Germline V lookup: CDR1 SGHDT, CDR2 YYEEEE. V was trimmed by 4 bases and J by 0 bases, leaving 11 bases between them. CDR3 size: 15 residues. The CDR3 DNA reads TGTGCCAGCAGCAAACGACAATATAGCAATCAGCCCCAGCATTTT. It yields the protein CASSKRQYSNQPQHF.

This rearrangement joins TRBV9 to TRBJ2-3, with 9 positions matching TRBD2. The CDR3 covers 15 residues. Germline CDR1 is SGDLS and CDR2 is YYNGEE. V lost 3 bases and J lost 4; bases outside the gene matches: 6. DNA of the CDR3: TGTGCCAGCAGCGCGTTAGCGGGAGACGCAGATACGCAGTATTTT. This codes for CASSALAGDADTQYF.

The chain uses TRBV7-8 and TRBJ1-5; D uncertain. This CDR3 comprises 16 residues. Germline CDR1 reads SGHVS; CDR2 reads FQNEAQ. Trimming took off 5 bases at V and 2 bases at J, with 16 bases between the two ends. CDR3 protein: CASSPTTHPGNQPQHF. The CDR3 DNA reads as TGTGCCAGCAGCCCGACGACCCATCCGGGCAATCAGCCCCAGCATTTT. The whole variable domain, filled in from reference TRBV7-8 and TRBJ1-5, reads GAGVSQSPRYKVAKRGQDVALRCDPISGHVSLFWYQQALGQGPEFLTYFQNEAQLDKSGLPSDRFFAERPEGSVSTLKIQRTQQEDSAVYLCASSPTTHPGNQPQHFGDGTRLSIL.

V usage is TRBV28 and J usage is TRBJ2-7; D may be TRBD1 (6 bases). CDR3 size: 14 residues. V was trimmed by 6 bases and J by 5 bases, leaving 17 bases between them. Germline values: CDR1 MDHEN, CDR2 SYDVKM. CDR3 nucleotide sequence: TGTGCCAGCAGCGTTACAGGGACCAACCACGAGCAGTACTTC. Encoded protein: CASSVTGTNHEQYF.